The 17 T cell receptor beta chains reported below all come from one sample, sequenced in a study of cytomegalovirus exposure and HLA in healthy donors (dated by TCRdb to 2016 to 2017). The library came from the immunoSEQ multiplex PCR assay. The multiplex PCR relied on a mix of 60 forward primers for TCR Vbeta segments and 13 reverse primers for TCR Jbeta segments. The table was pulled from immuneACCESS by TCRdb, which kept in-frame rearrangements only. Such tables lose some clones; where checked, under half of the loss comes from unresolved V genes, and the rest has no known cause. For this sample the table gives approximately 150,000 clones, of which 65% to 85% were detected only once. The ten largest clones add up to over 2.5% of the sample. Sequenced material: PBMCs. The receptor source for this set is a male donor in good health and CMV-seronegative.

The V and J genes are TRBV5-6 and TRBJ2-7; no clear D. This CDR3 is 14 amino acids long. V lost 3 bases to trimming and J lost 3 bases, with 13 bases between them. The germline gives CDR1 SGHDT, CDR2 YYEEEE. The CDR3 here is CASSSGEPGYEQYF. The CDR3 nucleotides read TGTGCCAGCAGCTCAGGCGAACCTGGCTACGAGCAGTACTTC.

CDR3 in DNA: TGTGCCGTAGGGACAGGTCTTTCTAGCAATCAGCCCCAGCATTTT. Translating it yields CAVGTGLSSNQPQHF. The chain combines TRBV30 with TRBJ1-5; TRBD1 aligns across 8 bases. J lost 0 bases, V lost 8 bases, and 9 bases had no gene match. CDR3 size: 15 residues. CDR1 is GTSNPN, CDR2 SVGIG, per germline (reference sequence).

The rearrangement joins TRBV11-2 to TRBJ2-7, with TRBD2 matching 7 bases. The V segment lost 1 base and the J segment 9 bases; nucleotides outside the gene matches: 9. This CDR3 spans 14 amino acids. Germline V gives CDR1 SGHAT, CDR2 FQNNGV. CDR3 loop: CASSLVRGGPMQYF. The CDR3 DNA follows: TGTGCCAGCAGCTTAGTGCGGGGAGGGCCGATGCAGTACTTC.

This chain links TRBV6-5 with TRBJ2-7; D remains unclear. This CDR3 region has 14 residues. V was trimmed by 7 bases and J by 1 base, leaving 14 bases between them. Looked up from germline, CDR1 is MNHEY and CDR2 is SVGAGI. The CDR3 coding sequence is TGTGCCAGCATGCTCGAATCGGTTTCCTACGAGCAGTACTTC. It specifies CASMLESVSYEQYF.

The genes are TRBV5-4 and TRBJ1-1; D perhaps matches TRBD1 (5 bases). Per the germline V gene, CDR1 is SGHNT and CDR2 is YYREEE (reference sequence). With 4 bases removed from V and 7 bases from J, the gap between germline ends came to 17 bases. This CDR3 contains 14 residues. The CDR3 DNA reads TGTGCCAGCAGCCCGCGACCTGGGGGACTTGAAGCTTTCTTT. Its translation: CASSPRPGGLEAFF.

The chain links TRBV7-2 to TRBJ2-5; D perhaps matches TRBD2 (5 bases). The CDR3 has 13 residues. Deletions cut 5 bases from V and 5 bases from J, with 12 bases between. Germline CDR1 and CDR2: SGHTA and FQGNSA. CDR3 in amino acids: CASSGPSRETQYF. The CDR3 DNA reads as TGTGCCAGCAGCGGACCTAGCAGGGAGACCCAGTACTTC.

The chain couples TRBV7-2 to TRBJ2-7; 8 bases match TRBD1. V was clipped by 4 bases and J by 0 bases; unmatched bases: 14. The CDR3 sequence is 18 residues long. Germline CDR1 is SGHTA and CDR2 is FQGNSA. The CDR3 is CASSSRPADRGGSYEQYF. Written as DNA, the CDR3 is TGTGCCAGCAGCTCCCGCCCGGCCGACAGGGGTGGCTCCTACGAGCAGTACTTC.

In regard to this clone: The same CDR3 arises from other DNA sequences in this sample as well. The CDR3 sequence is CASSELAGGPETQYF. The CDR3 nucleotides read TGTGCCAGCAGTGAACTAGCGGGAGGGCCGGAGACCCAGTACTTC. The chain has TRBV6-1 and TRBJ2-5; TRBD2 agrees at 12 bases. The CDR3 loop spans 15 amino acids. The V gene end was trimmed by 2 bases and the J gene end by 5 bases; junction bases not matched to a gene: 3. Per germline, CDR1 MNHNS and CDR2 SASEGT.

This chain connects TRBV7-2 to TRBJ2-3, with 9 bases aligning to TRBD2. This CDR3 region has 16 residues. Unmatched junction bases numbered 8, after V lost 1 base and J lost 6 bases. Germline CDR1 reads SGHTA; CDR2 reads FQGNSA. CDR3 sequence: CASSLGGRAGGDTQYF. CDR3 sequence (DNA): TGTGCCAGCAGCTTAGGCGGGAGGGCCGGGGGGGATACGCAGTATTTT.

The J gene is TRBJ2-1, the V gene TRBV19; D ambiguous. Looked up from germline, CDR1 is LNHDA and CDR2 is SQIVND (reference sequence). The CDR3 runs 15 residues. Trimming left V 5 bases short and J 8 bases short, with 19 bases between. CDR3 in DNA: TGTGCCAGTAGTCATTCCTTGCTCGGCGGCGATGAGCAGTTCTTC. This codes for CASSHSLLGGDEQFF.

V gene TRBV9 combines with J gene TRBJ1-5, with a possible D match to TRBD1 (5 bases). Germline CDR1 reads SGDLS; CDR2 reads YYNGEE. CDR3 length: 15 residues. Trimming took 3 bases from V and 3 from J, leaving 13 bases between them. The CDR3 spells CASSDGHQPNQPQHF. The CDR3 DNA follows: TGTGCCAGCAGCGACGGACACCAGCCCAATCAGCCCCAGCATTTT.

This chain joins TRBV19 and TRBJ1-1; 9 nucleotides match TRBD1. The CDR3 length is 14 residues. The germline CDR1 and CDR2 sequences are LNHDA and SQIVND (reference sequence). Losses at the gene ends were 4 bases for V and 6 bases for J; bases not matched to a gene: 6. The CDR3 spells CASSNGQGYAEAFF. The CDR3 nucleotides read TGTGCCAGTAGTAACGGACAGGGGTACGCTGAAGCTTTCTTT.

The CDR3 DNA reads as TGTGCCAGCAGCCAAGGGCGGGGGACGCGAGAGACCCAGTACTTC. Translating gives CASSQGRGTRETQYF. The gene calls are TRBV14 and TRBJ2-5; 7 bases line up with TRBD2. CDR1 is SGHDN and CDR2 is FVKESK in the germline V gene. The CDR3 runs to 15 residues. J was trimmed by 4 bases and V by 1 base; bases with no gene match: 6.

V and J are TRBV19 and TRBJ1-5; 10 positions match TRBD1. V was pared by 7 bases and J by 7 bases, with 13 bases of the junction left unmatched. CDR3 length equals 16 residues. Germline V gene lookup returns CDR1 LNHDA and CDR2 SQIVND (reference sequence). The CDR3, as DNA: TGTGCCAGTATGGGGAGGGACAGGGGACTGTCCCAGCCCCAGCATTTT. This codes for CASMGRDRGLSQPQHF.

V and J are TRBV5-1 and TRBJ2-5; 14 nucleotides align to TRBD2. Germline V CDR1 and CDR2: SGHRS, YFSETQ. CDR3 length: 20 residues. V lost 0 bases, J lost 5 bases, and 15 bases stayed unmatched. The CDR3 DNA follows: TGCGCCAGCAGCTTGGCAGGGACTAGCGGGAGTGGGGGATTAGAGGAGACCCAGTACTTC. It codes for CASSLAGTSGSGGLEETQYF.

This rearrangement joins TRBV19 to TRBJ2-1, with TRBD2 matching 10 bases. This CDR3 is built from 13 residues. The V and J ends lost 10 bases and 7 bases, in that order; junction bases with no gene match: 7. CDR1 LNHDA and CDR2 SQIVND come from the germline V gene (reference sequence). The CDR3 sequence is CATSSGSPNEQFF. The DNA of the CDR3 is TGTGCCACATCTAGCGGGAGTCCTAATGAGCAGTTCTTC.

The chain joins TRBV7-2 to TRBJ2-5; 7 nucleotides align to TRBD2. The CDR3 runs 14 residues. Looked up from germline, CDR1 is SGHTA and CDR2 is FQGNSA. With V trimmed by 6 bases and J by 1 base, 5 bases remained unmatched. The CDR3 here is CASRQGTIQETQYF. CDR3 DNA: TGTGCCAGCAGACAAGGGACTATCCAAGAGACCCAGTACTTC.